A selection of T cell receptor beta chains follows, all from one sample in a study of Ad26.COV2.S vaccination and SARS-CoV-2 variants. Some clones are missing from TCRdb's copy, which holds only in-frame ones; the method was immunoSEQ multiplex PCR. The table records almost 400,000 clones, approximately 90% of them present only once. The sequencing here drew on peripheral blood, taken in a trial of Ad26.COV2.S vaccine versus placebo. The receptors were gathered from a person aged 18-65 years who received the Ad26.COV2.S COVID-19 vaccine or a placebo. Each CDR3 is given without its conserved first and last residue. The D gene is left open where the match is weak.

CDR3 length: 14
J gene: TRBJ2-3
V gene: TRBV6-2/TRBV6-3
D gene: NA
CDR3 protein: ASSKSTVLGTDTQY

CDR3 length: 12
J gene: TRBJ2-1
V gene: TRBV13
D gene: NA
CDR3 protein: ASSLGRLRGEQF

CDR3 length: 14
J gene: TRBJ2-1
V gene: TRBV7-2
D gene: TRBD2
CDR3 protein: ASSLGGSGTNGEQF

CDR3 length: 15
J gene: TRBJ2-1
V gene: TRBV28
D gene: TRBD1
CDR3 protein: ASSRQDRGLYANEQF

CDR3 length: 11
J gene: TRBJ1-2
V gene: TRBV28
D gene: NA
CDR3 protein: ASSLSGEGGYT

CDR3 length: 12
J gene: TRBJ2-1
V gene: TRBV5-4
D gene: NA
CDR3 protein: ASSPPGARIEQF

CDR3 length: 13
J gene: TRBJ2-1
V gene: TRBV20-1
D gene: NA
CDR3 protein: SASKKGQHYNEQF

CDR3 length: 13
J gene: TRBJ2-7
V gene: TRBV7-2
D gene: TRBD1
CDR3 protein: ASSLATGEPYEQY

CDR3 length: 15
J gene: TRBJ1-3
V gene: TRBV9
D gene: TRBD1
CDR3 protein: ASRLQGAQSYGNTIY

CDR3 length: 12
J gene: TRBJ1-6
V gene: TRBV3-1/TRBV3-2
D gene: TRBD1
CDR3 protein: ASSPGTDNSPLH

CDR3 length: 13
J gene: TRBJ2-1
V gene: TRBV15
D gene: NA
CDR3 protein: ATSRVRDNYNEQF

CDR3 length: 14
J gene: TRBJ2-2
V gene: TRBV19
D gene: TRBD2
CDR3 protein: ASTSLAGGATGELF

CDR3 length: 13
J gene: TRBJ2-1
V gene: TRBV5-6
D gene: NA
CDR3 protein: ASSTSRGSYNEQF

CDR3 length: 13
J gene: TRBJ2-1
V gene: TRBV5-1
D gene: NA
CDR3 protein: ASSLGGASYNEQF

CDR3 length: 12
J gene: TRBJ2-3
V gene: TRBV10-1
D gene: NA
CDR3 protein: ASSEARGTDTQY